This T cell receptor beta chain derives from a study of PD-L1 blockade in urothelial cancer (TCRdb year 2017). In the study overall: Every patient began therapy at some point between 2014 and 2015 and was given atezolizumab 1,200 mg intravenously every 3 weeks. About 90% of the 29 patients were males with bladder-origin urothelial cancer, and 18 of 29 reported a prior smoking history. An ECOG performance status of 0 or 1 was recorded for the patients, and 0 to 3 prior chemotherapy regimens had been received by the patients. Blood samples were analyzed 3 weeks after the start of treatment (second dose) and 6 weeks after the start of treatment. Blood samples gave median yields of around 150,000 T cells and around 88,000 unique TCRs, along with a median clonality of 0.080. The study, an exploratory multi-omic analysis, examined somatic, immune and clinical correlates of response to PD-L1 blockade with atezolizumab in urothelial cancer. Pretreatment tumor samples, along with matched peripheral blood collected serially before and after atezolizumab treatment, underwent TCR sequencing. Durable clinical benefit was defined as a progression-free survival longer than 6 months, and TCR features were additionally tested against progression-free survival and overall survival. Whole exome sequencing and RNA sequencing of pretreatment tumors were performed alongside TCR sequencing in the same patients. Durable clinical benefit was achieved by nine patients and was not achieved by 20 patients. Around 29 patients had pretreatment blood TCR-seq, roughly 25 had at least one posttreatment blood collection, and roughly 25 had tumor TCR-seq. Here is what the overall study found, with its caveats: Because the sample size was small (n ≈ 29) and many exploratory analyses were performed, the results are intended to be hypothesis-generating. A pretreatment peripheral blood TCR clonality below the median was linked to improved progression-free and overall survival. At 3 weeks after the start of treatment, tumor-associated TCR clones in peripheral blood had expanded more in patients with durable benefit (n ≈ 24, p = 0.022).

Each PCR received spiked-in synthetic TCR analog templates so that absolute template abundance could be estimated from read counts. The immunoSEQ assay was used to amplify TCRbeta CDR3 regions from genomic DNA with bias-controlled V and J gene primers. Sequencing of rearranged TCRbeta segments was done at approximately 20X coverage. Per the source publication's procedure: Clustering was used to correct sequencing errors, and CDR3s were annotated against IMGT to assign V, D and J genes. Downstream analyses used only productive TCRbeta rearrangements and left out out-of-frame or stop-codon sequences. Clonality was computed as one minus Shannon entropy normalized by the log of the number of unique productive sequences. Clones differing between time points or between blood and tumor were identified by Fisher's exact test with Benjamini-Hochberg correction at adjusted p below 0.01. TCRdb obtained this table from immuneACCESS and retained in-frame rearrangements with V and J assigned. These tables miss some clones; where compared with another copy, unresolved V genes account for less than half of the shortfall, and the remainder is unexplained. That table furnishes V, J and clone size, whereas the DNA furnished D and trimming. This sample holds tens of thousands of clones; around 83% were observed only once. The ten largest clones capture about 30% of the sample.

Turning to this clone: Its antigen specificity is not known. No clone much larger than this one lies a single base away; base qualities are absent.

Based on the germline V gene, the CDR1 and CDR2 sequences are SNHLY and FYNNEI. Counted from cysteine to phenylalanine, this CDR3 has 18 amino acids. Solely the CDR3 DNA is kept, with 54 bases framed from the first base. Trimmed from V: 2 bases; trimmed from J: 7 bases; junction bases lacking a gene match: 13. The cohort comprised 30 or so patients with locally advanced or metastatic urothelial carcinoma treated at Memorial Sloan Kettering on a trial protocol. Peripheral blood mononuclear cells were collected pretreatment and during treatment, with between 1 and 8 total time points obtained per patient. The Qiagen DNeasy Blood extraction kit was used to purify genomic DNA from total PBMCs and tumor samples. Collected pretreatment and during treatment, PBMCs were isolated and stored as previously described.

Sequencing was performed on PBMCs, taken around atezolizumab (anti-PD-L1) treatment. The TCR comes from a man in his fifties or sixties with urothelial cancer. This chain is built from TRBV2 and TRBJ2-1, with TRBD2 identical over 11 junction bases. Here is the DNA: TGTGCCAGCAGTGAATCACTAGCGGGAGTGGAAAGTCGGAATGAGCAGTTCTTC. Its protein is CASSESLAGVESRNEQFF.